These 21 T cell receptor beta chains were all obtained from the same sample, sequenced in a study of cytomegalovirus exposure and HLA in healthy donors. The study ran its PCR with 60 Vbeta and 13 Jbeta primers. Some clones are missing from TCRdb's copy, which holds only in-frame ones; the method was immunoSEQ multiplex PCR. The data show about 140,000 clones, about two thirds seen once. The source material was PBMCs. Source of these receptors: a man between 25 and 39 years old in good health and CMV-seropositive.

This clone was seen a handful of times. In nucleotides, the CDR3 is TGTGCCAGCAGCGTAGGTCTAGCGGGAGGGCCGGTCTACGAGCAGTACTTC. This gives the protein CASSVGLAGGPVYEQYF. This rearrangement joins TRBV9 to TRBJ2-7; TRBD2 matches at 12 bases. Looked up from germline, CDR1 is SGDLS and CDR2 is YYNGEE. Trimming took 0 bases from V and 3 from J; bases not matched to a gene: 7. The CDR3 extends over 17 amino acids. Full variable domain (rest looked up from reference TRBV9 and TRBJ2-7): DSGVTQTPKHLITATGQRVTLRCSPRSGDLSVYWYQQSLDQGLQFLIQYYNGEERAKGNILERFSAQQFPDLHSELNLSSLELGDSALYFCASSVGLAGGPVYEQYFGPGTRLTVT.

This chain connects TRBV7-9 to TRBJ2-5; tentatively, D is TRBD2 (6 bases). The J call may be faulty, since TRBJ2-7 better matches the DNA end. Germline V gene data show CDR1 as SEHNR and CDR2 as FQNEAQ (reference sequence). The CDR3 runs to 13 residues. The CDR3 coding sequence is TGTGCCAGCAGCGTAGGGCTAGCGTACGAGCAGTACTTC. This translates into CASSVGLAYEQYF.

The rearrangement uses TRBV25-1 and TRBJ2-3; no firm D call. Germline lookup yields CDR1 MGHDK and CDR2 SYGVNS. This CDR3 is 15 amino acids long. V lost 3 bases to trimming and J lost 2 bases, with 12 bases between them. DNA for the CDR3: TGTGCCAGCAGTGAGCCAGCGCCGAACACAGATACGCAGTATTTT. Translation gives CASSEPAPNTDTQYF.

The chain combines TRBV27 with TRBJ2-1, with D perhaps matching TRBD2 (5 bases). The CDR3 spans 12 residues. Germline-derived CDR1 and CDR2 are MNHEY and SMNVEV (reference sequence). The ends were cut back, 7 bases at V and 4 bases at J, with 8 bases in the middle. CDR3 sequence (DNA): TGTGCCAGCACGGGGATATACAATGAGCAGTTCTTC. It yields the protein CASTGIYNEQFF.

This rearrangement joins TRBV19 to TRBJ2-5; D might be TRBD1 (5 bases). The CDR3 runs 15 residues. Trimming pared 4 bases from V and 11 bases from J, leaving 23 bases between. CDR1 is LNHDA, CDR2 SQIVND, per germline (reference sequence). The DNA of the CDR3 is TGTGCCAGTAGTACAGGGAACATCAACCCTGAATATCAGTACTTC. Its protein product is CASSTGNINPEYQYF. Based on the CDR3 plus reference TRBV19 and TRBJ2-5, the full variable domain is DGGITQSPKYLFRKEGQNVTLSCEQNLNHDAMYWYRQDPGQGLRLIYYSQIVNDFQKGDIAEGYSVSREKKESFPLTVTSAQKNPTAFYLCASSTGNINPEYQYFGPGTRLLVL.

The chain carries TRBV6-5 and TRBJ2-7; D gene uncertain. The CDR3 contains 14 residues. Germline CDR1 reads MNHEY; CDR2 reads SVGAGI. Trimming removed 5 bases at V and 3 bases at J, with 14 bases between. The DNA for the CDR3 is TGTGCCAGCAGTCAACACGGTACTAACTACGAGCAGTACTTC. It encodes CASSQHGTNYEQYF.

This clone turned up a few times. This chain uses TRBV4-2 with TRBJ2-7, with a tentative D call TRBD2 (5 bases). Germline CDR1 LGHNA, CDR2 YNFKEQ. The V end lost 1 base, the J end lost 2 bases, and 12 bases lay between the germline ends. The CDR3 spans 15 residues. The CDR3 DNA reads TGTGCCAGCAGCCAAGCCAGGACTCGCACCTACGAGCAGTACTTC. This codes for CASSQARTRTYEQYF.

This chain links TRBV7-8 with TRBJ2-3; D uncertain. V dropped 2 bases and J dropped 0 bases, with 9 bases sitting between them. Germline V gene lookup returns CDR1 SGHVS and CDR2 FQNEAQ. The CDR3 runs 15 residues. The CDR3 DNA reads TGTGCCAGCAGCTTACGCGGATCTAGCACAGATACGCAGTATTTT. As protein: CASSLRGSSTDTQYF.

The CDR3 loop is CAWSGTGGRGGGGETQYF. For the CDR3, the DNA is TGTGCCTGGAGCGGGACAGGGGGCAGAGGGGGAGGTGGTGAGACCCAGTACTTC. This rearrangement joins TRBV30 to TRBJ2-5, with 12 bases fitting TRBD1. Looked up from germline, CDR1 is GTSNPN and CDR2 is SVGIG (reference sequence). The ends lost 3 bases at V and 5 bases at J; junction bases unmatched: 16. CDR3 length equals 18 residues.

This sequence joins TRBV6-1 and TRBJ1-1; possible D gene TRBD1, 6 bases. Looked up from germline, CDR1 is MNHNS and CDR2 is SASEGT. The ends were cut back, 1 base at V and 0 bases at J, with 9 bases in the middle. The CDR3 is 15 residues long. The CDR3 DNA is TGTGCCAGCAGTGAAGGGGCAGGGGTGAACACTGAAGCTTTCTTT. Its protein product is CASSEGAGVNTEAFF.

This chain connects TRBV5-4 to TRBJ1-1; D possibly corresponds to TRBD1 (5 bases). The CDR3 loop spans 13 amino acids. The V gene's germline CDR1 is SGHNT and CDR2 YYREEE (reference sequence). Trimming removed 1 base from V and 7 bases from J, with 11 bases in between. DNA of the CDR3: TGTGCCAGCAGCTTGTATCAGGGCGGTGAAGCTTTCTTT. Translation: CASSLYQGGEAFF.

This clone turned up a few times. The chain is built from TRBV7-2 and TRBJ2-1; 11 bases are shared with TRBD2. The CDR3 has 15 amino acids. Trimming removed 7 bases from V and 4 bases from J; junction bases left unmatched: 6. CDR1 and CDR2 (germline): SGHTA, FQGNSA. DNA of the CDR3: TGTGCCAGCACCCCACTAGCGGGAGTTTACAATGAGCAGTTCTTC. It codes for CASTPLAGVYNEQFF.

A few counts support this clone. The chain combines TRBV4-1 with TRBJ2-1; 13 nucleotides align to TRBD2. Germline V lookup: CDR1 MGHRA, CDR2 YSYEKL. The CDR3 extends over 14 amino acids. The J segment lost 5 bases and the V segment lost 10 bases, leaving 5 bases of the junction unmatched. CDR3 coding DNA: TGCGCCATAAAGGGACTAGCGGGGAACAATGAGCAGTTCTTC. The encoded protein is CAIKGLAGNNEQFF.

This sequence joins TRBV7-9 and TRBJ2-7; TRBD1 agrees at 9 bases. Germline values: CDR1 SEHNR, CDR2 FQNEAQ (reference sequence). The CDR3 is 15 amino acids. V lost 0 bases, J lost 5 bases, and 5 bases stayed unmatched. In DNA, the CDR3 is TGTGCCAGCAGCTTAGCCGGGACAGGGATGCACGAGCAGTACTTC. This gives the protein CASSLAGTGMHEQYF.

This clone has a handful of counts. The chain recombines TRBV5-1 with TRBJ1-2; 9 bases match TRBD1. The CDR3 extends over 14 amino acids. CDR1 and CDR2 from the germline V gene are SGHRS and YFSETQ. V was clipped by 2 bases and J by 6 bases; unmatched bases: 5. The CDR3 is CASSFPDRGHGYTF. The CDR3 nucleotides read TGCGCCAGCAGCTTTCCGGACAGGGGTCATGGCTACACCTTC.

The gene calls are TRBV5-1 and TRBJ1-2; D is ambiguous. V was pared by 2 bases and J by 5 bases, with 13 bases between. The CDR3 is 14 residues long. Per the germline V gene, CDR1 is SGHRS and CDR2 is YFSETQ. The CDR3 here is CASSFLPGEYGYTF. In DNA, the CDR3 is TGCGCCAGCAGCTTCCTTCCGGGAGAATATGGCTACACCTTC.

The V gene is TRBV27, the J gene TRBJ2-7, with 9 bases matching TRBD2. Germline V lookup: CDR1 MNHEY, CDR2 SMNVEV (reference sequence). V lost 3 bases, J lost 6 bases, and 15 bases stayed unmatched. The CDR3 is 17 residues long. The CDR3 here is CASSFRPMGAGGVEQYF. In DNA, the CDR3 is TGTGCCAGCAGTTTCCGGCCAATGGGGGCGGGAGGGGTCGAGCAGTACTTC.

The chain has TRBV11-3 and TRBJ2-5, with no clear D. V lost 1 base and J 2 bases, leaving 5 bases between the germline ends. This CDR3 spans 13 amino acids. Germline CDR1 and CDR2: SGHNT and YENEEA. In DNA, the CDR3 is TGTGCCAGCAGCTTAGGCCAGCAAGAGACCCAGTACTTC. Protein: CASSLGQQETQYF.

In its sample, this clone was seen a few times. The V and J genes are TRBV19 and TRBJ1-1, with D tentatively TRBD1 (6 bases). The CDR3 length is 12 residues. CDR1 and CDR2 (germline): LNHDA, SQIVND (reference sequence). The V and J ends lost 3 bases and 6 bases respectively, with 8 bases between them. The CDR3 loop reads CASSIEGAEAFF. The DNA for the CDR3 is TGTGCCAGTAGTATCGAGGGGGCTGAAGCTTTCTTT.

The chain combines TRBV19 with TRBJ2-7; TRBD1 agrees at 10 bases. This CDR3 region has 14 residues. Trimming cost V 9 bases and J 4 bases; bases outside gene matches: 9. Germline CDR1 and CDR2: LNHDA and SQIVND (reference sequence). The CDR3 loop is CASTSTGGMYEQYF. For the CDR3, the DNA is TGTGCCAGCACATCGACAGGGGGCATGTACGAGCAGTACTTC.

The CDR3 protein is CASSPSPYEQYF. The CDR3 region has the DNA TGTGCCAGCAGCCCAAGCCCTTACGAGCAGTACTTC. The V call is TRBV7-9, the J call TRBJ2-7; D gene uncertain. This CDR3 region has 12 residues. With 5 bases removed from V and 4 bases from J, the gap between germline ends came to 9 bases. The germline V gene encodes CDR1 SEHNR and CDR2 FQNEAQ (reference sequence).